This TCR beta chain was sequenced in a study of CD8 T cells in ankylosing spondylitis. Overall study results and limits: Relatively scarce in peripheral blood, disease-linked clones were CD8+. Within ankylosing spondylitis blood, a TCR beta motif made up of eight or nine highly homologous variants appeared to be characteristic. Reports say disease-linked clones showed up significantly more in matched ankylosing spondylitis synovial fluid. Before this, some motif variants had been reported in reactive arthritis synovial fluid and blood.

Quantitative 5'-RACE with molecular barcodes generated TCR beta libraries. TCRdb used MiXCR to reprocess the 5' RACE reads, holding one entry per CDR3 protein. The sample gives 700,000 or so distinct CDR3 sequences, around 20% of which show up once; around a fifth is in the top ten. On this clonotype: The antigen is undetermined.

This clonotype originated in a male donor with ankylosing spondylitis. Sequences were obtained from blood, either unsorted or a sorted T cell fraction (not recorded which).

The CDR3 loop is CSVYRDPYGYTF. The CDR3, as DNA: TGCAGCGTTTACCGGGACCCTTATGGCTACACCTTC. The chain couples TRBV29-1 to TRBJ1-2, with a weak D call TRBD1 (5 bases). Germline CDR1 reads SQVTM; CDR2 reads ANQGSEA. The V end was cut by 5 bases, the J end by 5 bases, with 12 bases between. The CDR3 length is 12 residues.